The rows below give T cell receptor beta chains drawn from one sample of a study of cytomegalovirus exposure and HLA in healthy donors. Profiling relied on immunoSEQ multiplex PCR, and the TCRdb table lists in-frame clones only, not all of them. The sample holds about 160,000 clones, more than 75% seen once. The specimen sequenced was PBMCs. The receptors stem from a man younger than 30 in good health and CMV-seropositive. Each CDR3 is given with its conserved first and last residue. A D gene is named only where the DNA matches it firmly. Clone size is stated in some rows and not others, as once, few, many or a class when expanded.

TRBJ2-7 TRBV10-3 NA NA TGTGCCATCAGCGGGGAGTACGAGCAGTACTTC CAISGEYEQYF
TRBJ2-4 TRBV7-9 NA NA TGTGCCAGCAGCCGATCTGTGGAGGACATTCAGTACTTC CASSRSVEDIQYF
TRBJ1-1 TRBV19 NA NA TGTGCCAGTACGTCCATACGAACGAGGAGACAGGCTCTGAACACTGAAGCTTTCTTT CASTSIRTRRQALNTEAFF
TRBJ1-5 TRBV4-1 NA NA TGCGCCAGCAGGTCCGGAGAATATAGCAATCAGCCCCAGCATTTT CASRSGEYSNQPQHF
TRBJ2-1 TRBV7-3 TRBD1 NA TGTGCCAGCAGCTTAAACAGGGGTGACCACAATGAGCAGTTCTTC CASSLNRGDHNEQFF
TRBJ2-7 TRBV6-1 NA NA TGTGCCAGCAGCCCCGAACAGGCAGTCTCCTACGAGCAGTACTTC CASSPEQAVSYEQYF
TRBJ2-5 TRBV7-9 TRBD2 NA TGTGCCAGCAGTGGGCGGGGGGCCGAGGATCAAGAGACCCAGTACTTC CASSGRGAEDQETQYF
TRBJ1-1 TRBV5-4 TRBD1 NA TGTGCCAGCAGCCCCGGGGGTCAGGGGGTCAAGACTGAAGCTTTCTTT CASSPGGQGVKTEAFF
TRBJ2-2 TRBV19 TRBD1 once TGTGCCAGTAGTCCTTGGACAGGGCAAACCGGGGAGCTGTTTTTT CASSPWTGQTGELFF
TRBJ1-6 TRBV19 NA NA TGTGCCAGTAGTAATTGGCAGGGCGATTCACCCCTCCACTTT CASSNWQGDSPLHF
TRBJ1-6 TRBV2 TRBD1 NA TGTGCCAGCAGTGGGGACAGTAATTCACCCCTCCACTTT CASSGDSNSPLHF
TRBJ1-1 TRBV29-1 NA NA TGCAGCGTCCGTAACACTGAAGCTTTCTTT CSVRNTEAFF
TRBJ2-3 TRBV7-9 NA NA TGTGCCAGCAGCTTAGCCGCGGATACGCAGTATTTT CASSLAADTQYF
TRBJ2-1 TRBV4-3 TRBD2 NA TGCGCCAGCAGCAAGGGGATAGGCGGGGGGGCCGGTGAGCAGTTCTTC CASSKGIGGGAGEQFF
TRBJ1-4 TRBV7-9 NA NA TGTGCCAGCAGCTTAGCCACAGGAGAATATAATGAAAAACTGTTTTTT CASSLATGEYNEKLFF
TRBJ2-2 TRBV7-3 TRBD1 NA TGTGCCAGCAGCCCGGGACAGACCACCGGGGAGCTGTTTTTT CASSPGQTTGELFF
TRBJ2-7 TRBV11-3 TRBD2 NA TGTGCCAGCAGCCGACGGGGACTAGCAAACCACGAGCAGTACTTC CASSRRGLANHEQYF
TRBJ1-4 TRBV2 NA NA TGTGCCAGCAGTGGAGACGAAGCGTATAATGAAAAACTGTTTTTT CASSGDEAYNEKLFF
TRBJ1-2 TRBV30 TRBD1 once TGTGCCTGGAGTCCCCGACAGGGGGTTTATGGCTACACCTTC CAWSPRQGVYGYTF
TRBJ2-1 TRBV7-7 TRBD2 NA TGTGCCAGCAGCTTAAGCGGGGCCGGCGGTGAGCAGTTCTTC CASSLSGAGGEQFF
TRBJ2-5 TRBV5-1 TRBD2 NA TGCGCCAGCAGCCCCCTTTCCATTGGGGAGCGGGGGCAAGAGACCCAGTACTTC CASSPLSIGERGQETQYF
TRBJ2-1 TRBV21-1 NA NA TGTGCCAGCAGGGCGACTAGCGGGGCTGACAATGAGCAGTTCTTC CASRATSGADNEQFF
TRBJ2-6 TRBV27 TRBD1 NA TGTGCCAGCAGTACGGACAGGGTAGTGGCTGGGGCCAACGTCCTGACTTTC CASSTDRVVAGANVLTF
TRBJ1-2 TRBV6-5 NA NA TGTGCCAGCAGCCCGGGGGGAGGCAACTATGGCTACACCTTC CASSPGGGNYGYTF
TRBJ1-2 TRBV25-1 TRBD1 NA TGTGCCAGCAGTGATACAGGGGGCCGGGACTATGGCTACACCTTC CASSDTGGRDYGYTF
TRBJ1-2 TRBV6-5 NA once TGTGCCAGCAACGAGGGCAGGGAAGGGGGTGGCTACACCTTC CASNEGREGGGYTF
TRBJ2-5 TRBV11-1 NA NA TGTGCCAGCAGCTTTTCAGGAGGGTCAGAAGAGACCCAGTACTTC CASSFSGGSEETQYF
TRBJ2-7 TRBV6-5 NA NA TGTGCCAGCCGCGCAAATGAAGTCTTCTACGAGCAGTACTTC CASRANEVFYEQYF
TRBJ1-1 TRBV5-1 NA NA TGCGCCAGCAGCTTGGAGGGGGGGGCGAACACTGAAGCTTTCTTT CASSLEGGANTEAFF
TRBJ2-5 TRBV15 NA NA TGTGCCACATCAAGGATCCTAGCGGAGACCCAGTACTTC CATSRILAETQYF
TRBJ1-1 TRBV9 NA NA TGTGCCAGCAGCGTAGAGGGGGGGCCAGCGAACACTGAAGCTTTCTTT CASSVEGGPANTEAFF
TRBJ2-3 TRBV10-3 TRBD2 NA TGTGCCATCAGTGAACTAGCGGCCCTCACAGATACGCAGTATTTT CAISELAALTDTQYF
TRBJ1-2 TRBV4-2 NA NA TGTGCCAGCAGCCAAGAGTATATTCAGGATAACTATGGCTACACCTTC CASSQEYIQDNYGYTF
TRBJ2-7 TRBV18 TRBD2 NA TGTGCCAGCTCCCGCAGCGGGGGCTCCTCCTACGAGCAGTACTTC CASSRSGGSSYEQYF
TRBJ1-1 TRBV5-1 NA NA TGCGCCAGCAGCTTGGCAGGGGTTGGGGCTGAAGCTTTCTTT CASSLAGVGAEAFF
TRBJ2-5 TRBV12-5 NA NA TGTGCTAGTGGTAGGCGGGGATGGGAGACCCAGTACTTC CASGRRGWETQYF
TRBJ2-1 TRBV7-2 NA NA TGTGCCAGCAGCTTAGCGGGCAGGGAGGTACACAATGAGCAGTTCTTC CASSLAGREVHNEQFF
TRBJ1-2 TRBV5-1 TRBD1 once TGCGCCAGCAGCCCCCGGGACAGCGCCTCTAACTATGGCTACACCTTC CASSPRDSASNYGYTF
TRBJ1-2 TRBV29-1 NA few TGCAGCGCCCGGGCGGGGGCCGGCTATGGCTACACCTTC CSARAGAGYGYTF
TRBJ2-1 TRBV27 NA few TGTGCCAGCAGTTTAGGGGGCTATGAGCAGTTCTTC CASSLGGYEQFF
TRBJ1-1 TRBV18 TRBD1 NA TGTGCCAGCTCATTTGGACAGGGGATGAACACTGAAGCTTTCTTT CASSFGQGMNTEAFF
TRBJ2-6 TRBV4-3 NA NA TGCGCCAGCAGCCAAGAGCCCCTCAGTTCCGGGGCCAACGTCCTGACTTTC CASSQEPLSSGANVLTF
TRBJ1-1 TRBV6-5 NA NA TGTGCCAGCAGCGTCCGAGTCCAGGGGAACACTGAAGCTTTCTTT CASSVRVQGNTEAFF
TRBJ1-6 TRBV5-5 TRBD1 NA TGTGCCAGCAGCCCGGGACAGGGGTCCTATAATTCACCCCTCCACTTT CASSPGQGSYNSPLHF
TRBJ1-1 TRBV27 NA few TGTGCCAGCAGCGGACTAGGATTACGCGAAGCTTTCTTT CASSGLGLREAFF
TRBJ1-5 TRBV6-6 NA NA TGTGCCAGCAGCCCCGTCGGGGGCAATCAGCCCCAGCATTTT CASSPVGGNQPQHF
TRBJ1-2 TRBV5-1 NA NA TGCGCCAGCAGCTTGGGGGATCCAGGGGATTCAAACTATGGCTACACCTTC CASSLGDPGDSNYGYTF
TRBJ1-2 TRBV12-5 NA once TGTGCTAGTGGCCCTTCCCCGACAGAGATCTATGGCTACACCTTC CASGPSPTEIYGYTF
TRBJ1-2 TRBV6-5 NA NA TGTGCCAGCAGTTACTCGCTGTCGGATGGCTACACCTTC CASSYSLSDGYTF
TRBJ2-3 TRBV11-2 TRBD2 NA TGTGCCAGCAGATCCGGACTAGCGTCGGCAGATACGCAGTATTTT CASRSGLASADTQYF
TRBJ2-3 TRBV9 NA NA TGTGCCAGCAGCGCCACCCTAGCGACCGATACGCAGTATTTT CASSATLATDTQYF
TRBJ2-2 TRBV4-2 TRBD2 NA TGTGCCAGCAGCCAAGATTGGCGGGGGGGGGCCGGGGAGCTGTTTTTT CASSQDWRGGAGELFF
TRBJ1-3 TRBV7-9 NA once TGTGCCAGCAGCTCCCTTGCTGGAAACACCATATATTTT CASSSLAGNTIYF
TRBJ1-6 TRBV10-3 NA NA TGTGCCATCAGTGAGTCGAACGCGGGGAATTCACCCCTCCACTTT CAISESNAGNSPLHF
TRBJ1-5 TRBV5-5 NA NA TGTGCCAGCAGCTTATGGGGGACACCAAGCAATCAGCCCCAGCATTTT CASSLWGTPSNQPQHF
TRBJ1-2 TRBV10-3 NA NA TGTGCCATCAGTGAGTCGACTCGGCGGGGGAGCGACTATGGCTACACCTTC CAISESTRRGSDYGYTF
TRBJ2-1 TRBV7-7 TRBD2 few TGTGCTAGTGAACAGACTAGCGGGGGGGGGAATGAGCAGTTCTTC CASEQTSGGGNEQFF
TRBJ2-6 TRBV7-2 TRBD1 NA TGTGCCAGCAGCTTAAGGGGACAGGGCTCTGGGGCCAACGTCCTGACTTTC CASSLRGQGSGANVLTF
TRBJ2-5 TRBV5-5 NA NA TGTGCCAGCAGCTTGTGGACTACCGGAGAGACCCAGTACTTC CASSLWTTGETQYF